Below are 4 T cell receptor beta chains sequenced from a single sample in a study of T cells in Graves' hyperthyroidism and ophthalmopathy. Authors of the study amplified TCR beta CDR3 regions from RNA transcripts. Primed by the HTBI set, a first-round RT-PCR was run on the TCR CDR3. TCRdb re-derived calls from the multiplex PCR reads in MiXCR, one entry per CDR3 protein. This table has approximately 300,000 distinct CDR3 sequences, approximately 17% appearing once. Sequenced: blood. These receptors originate from a woman in her sixties or seventies with Graves' ophthalmopathy.

This clonotype was counted ten times or more. The rearrangement uses TRBV7-9 and TRBJ2-7; D remains ambiguous. The length of the CDR3 is 11 residues. The germline CDR1 and CDR2 sequences are SEHNR and FQNEAQ (reference sequence). V gave up 5 bases and J gave up 6 bases, with 8 bases separating them. The DNA for the CDR3 is TGTGCCAGCAGCAAGTATGGCGAGCAGTACTTC. Translating it yields CASSKYGEQYF. Looking up the rest from reference TRBV7-9 and TRBJ2-7 gives the full variable domain: DTGVSQNPRHKITKRGQNVTFRCDPISEHNRLYWYRQTLGQGPEFLTYFQNEAQLEKSRLLSDRFSAERPKGSFSTLEIQRTEQGDSAMYLCASSKYGEQYFGPGTRLTVT.

This clonotype appeared many times. The genes are TRBV9 and TRBJ2-7, with 8 positions matching TRBD1. V lost 0 bases to trimming and J lost 4 bases; unmatched junction nucleotides: 6. The CDR3 loop spans 15 amino acids. Germline lookup yields CDR1 SGDLS and CDR2 YYNGEE. CDR3 protein: CASSVAPGGRYEQYF. The DNA of the CDR3 is TGTGCCAGCAGCGTAGCTCCAGGGGGCAGGTACGAGCAGTACTTC.

This chain links TRBV20-1 with TRBJ2-7; no definite D call. The CDR3 has 14 residues. CDR1 and CDR2 from the germline V gene are DFQATT and SNEGSKA (reference sequence). V shed 3 bases and J shed 2 bases, with 14 bases lying between them. The CDR3, as DNA: TGCAGTGCTAGTGGGCCAGTGCTCCCCTACGAGCAGTACTTC. Protein sequence: CSASGPVLPYEQYF.

In its sample, this clonotype was seen a few times. The rearrangement joins TRBV7-2 to TRBJ1-4, with D uncertain. Trimming took off 1 base at V and 8 bases at J, with 8 bases between the two ends. Looked up from germline, CDR1 is SGHTA and CDR2 is FQGNSA. The CDR3 has 13 amino acids. CDR3 nucleotide sequence: TGTGCCAGCAGCTTAGGTTGGGAGGAAAAACTGTTTTTT. It specifies CASSLGWEEKLFF. Filled out from reference TRBV7-2 and TRBJ1-4, the complete variable domain reads GAGVSQSPSNKVTEKGKDVELRCDPISGHTALYWYRQSLGQGLEFLIYFQGNSAPDKSGLPSDRFSAERTGGSVSTLTIQRTQQEDSAVYLCASSLGWEEKLFFGSGTQLSVL.